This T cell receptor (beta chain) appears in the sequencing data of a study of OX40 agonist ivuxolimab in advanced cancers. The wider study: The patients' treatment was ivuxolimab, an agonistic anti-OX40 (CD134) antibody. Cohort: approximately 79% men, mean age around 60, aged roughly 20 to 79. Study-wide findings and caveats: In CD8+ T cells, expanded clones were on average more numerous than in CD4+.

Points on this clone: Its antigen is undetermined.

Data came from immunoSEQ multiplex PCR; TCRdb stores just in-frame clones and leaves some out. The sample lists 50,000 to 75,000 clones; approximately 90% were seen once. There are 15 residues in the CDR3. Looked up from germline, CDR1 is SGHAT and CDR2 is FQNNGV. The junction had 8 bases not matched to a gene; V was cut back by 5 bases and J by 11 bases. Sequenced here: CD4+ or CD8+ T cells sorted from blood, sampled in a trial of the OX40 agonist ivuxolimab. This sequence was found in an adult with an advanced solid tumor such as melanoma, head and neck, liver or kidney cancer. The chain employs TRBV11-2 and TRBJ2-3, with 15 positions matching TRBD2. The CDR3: CASSAIGTSGRRQYF. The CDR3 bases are TGTGCCAGCAGCGCGATCGGGACTAGCGGGAGGAGGCAGTATTTT.